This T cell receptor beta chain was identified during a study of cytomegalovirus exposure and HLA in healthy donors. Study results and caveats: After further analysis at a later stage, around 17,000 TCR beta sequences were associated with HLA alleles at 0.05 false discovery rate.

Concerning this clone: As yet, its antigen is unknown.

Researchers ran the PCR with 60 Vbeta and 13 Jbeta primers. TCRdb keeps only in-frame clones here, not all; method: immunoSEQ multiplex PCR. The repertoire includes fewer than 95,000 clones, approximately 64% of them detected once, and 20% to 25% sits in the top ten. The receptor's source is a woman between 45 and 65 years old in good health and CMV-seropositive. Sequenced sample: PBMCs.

The DNA for the CDR3 is TGTGCCATCACCCCCGCAGGGCTAGGGACTGAAGCTTTCTTT. Its translation is CAITPAGLGTEAFF. J is TRBJ1-1 and V is TRBV10-3; possibly TRBD1 for D (5 bases). Germline loops: CDR1 ENHRY, CDR2 SYGVKD. The CDR3 contains 14 residues. V lost 7 bases and J lost 5, with 17 bases in between.